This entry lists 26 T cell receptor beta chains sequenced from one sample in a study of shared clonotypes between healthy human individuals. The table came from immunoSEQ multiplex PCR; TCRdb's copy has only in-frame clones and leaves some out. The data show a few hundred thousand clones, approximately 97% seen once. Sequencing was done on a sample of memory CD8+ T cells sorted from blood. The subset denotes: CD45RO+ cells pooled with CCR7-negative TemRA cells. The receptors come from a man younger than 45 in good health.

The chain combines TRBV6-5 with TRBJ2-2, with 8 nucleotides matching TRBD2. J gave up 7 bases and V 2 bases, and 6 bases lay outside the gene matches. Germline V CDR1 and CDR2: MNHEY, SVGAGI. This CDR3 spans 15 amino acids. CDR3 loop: CASSYQREWGGELFF. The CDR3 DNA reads TGTGCCAGCAGTTACCAGCGGGAGTGGGGCGGGGAGCTGTTTTTT.

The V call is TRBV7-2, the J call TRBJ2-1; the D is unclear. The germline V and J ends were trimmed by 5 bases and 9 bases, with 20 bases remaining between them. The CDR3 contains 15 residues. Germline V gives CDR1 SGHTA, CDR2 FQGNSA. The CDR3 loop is CASSPRLTPNVEQFF. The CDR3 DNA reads TGTGCCAGCAGCCCCCGCTTGACCCCCAACGTTGAGCAGTTCTTC.

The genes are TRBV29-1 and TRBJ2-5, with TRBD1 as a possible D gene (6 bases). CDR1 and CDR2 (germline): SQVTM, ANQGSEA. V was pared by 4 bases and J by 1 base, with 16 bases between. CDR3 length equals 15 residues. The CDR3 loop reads CSVAVWGRVQETQYF. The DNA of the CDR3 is TGCAGCGTTGCGGTTTGGGGGCGCGTCCAAGAGACCCAGTACTTC. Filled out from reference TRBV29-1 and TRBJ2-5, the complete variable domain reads SAVISQKPSRDICQRGTSLTIQCQVDSQVTMMFWYRQQPGQSLTLIATANQGSEATYESGFVIDKFPISRPNLTFSTLTVSNMSPEDSSIYLCSVAVWGRVQETQYFGPGTRLLVL.

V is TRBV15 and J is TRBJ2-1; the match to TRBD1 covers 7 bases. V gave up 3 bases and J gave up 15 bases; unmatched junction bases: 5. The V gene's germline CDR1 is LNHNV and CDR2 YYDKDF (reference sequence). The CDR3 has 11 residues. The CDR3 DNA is TGTGCCACCAGCAGGGAGACAGGGTTGTTCTTC. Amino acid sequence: CATSRETGLFF.

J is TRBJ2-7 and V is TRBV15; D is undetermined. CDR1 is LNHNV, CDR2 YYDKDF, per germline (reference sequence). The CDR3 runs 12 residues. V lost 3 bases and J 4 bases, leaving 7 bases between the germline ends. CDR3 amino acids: CATSRGNYEQYF. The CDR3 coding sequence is TGTGCCACCAGCAGGGGGAATTACGAGCAGTACTTC.

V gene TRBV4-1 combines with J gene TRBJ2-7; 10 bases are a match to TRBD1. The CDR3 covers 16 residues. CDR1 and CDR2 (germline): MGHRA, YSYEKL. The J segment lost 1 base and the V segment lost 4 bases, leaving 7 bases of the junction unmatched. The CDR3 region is CASSLAWTGGSYEQYF. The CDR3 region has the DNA TGCGCCAGCAGCCTCGCTTGGACAGGGGGTTCCTACGAGCAGTACTTC.

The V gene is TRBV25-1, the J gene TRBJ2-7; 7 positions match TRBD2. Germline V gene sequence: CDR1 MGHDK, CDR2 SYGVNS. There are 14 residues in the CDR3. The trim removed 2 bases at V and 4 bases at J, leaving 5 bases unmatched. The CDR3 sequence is CASSEGRGSYEQYF. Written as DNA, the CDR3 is TGTGCCAGCAGTGAAGGGAGGGGAAGTTACGAGCAGTACTTC.

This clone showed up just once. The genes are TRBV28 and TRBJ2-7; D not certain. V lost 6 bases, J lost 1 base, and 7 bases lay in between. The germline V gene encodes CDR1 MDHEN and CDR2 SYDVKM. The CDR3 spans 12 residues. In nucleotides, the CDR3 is TGTGCCAGCAGGCGGAGTTCCTACGAGCAGTACTTC. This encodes CASRRSSYEQYF.

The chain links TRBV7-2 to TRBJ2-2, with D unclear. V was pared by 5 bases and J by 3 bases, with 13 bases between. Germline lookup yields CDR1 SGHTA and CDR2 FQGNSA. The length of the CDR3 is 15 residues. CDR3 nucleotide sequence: TGTGCCAGCAGCCCCGTTCCTCATTACACCGGGGAGCTGTTTTTT. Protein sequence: CASSPVPHYTGELFF.

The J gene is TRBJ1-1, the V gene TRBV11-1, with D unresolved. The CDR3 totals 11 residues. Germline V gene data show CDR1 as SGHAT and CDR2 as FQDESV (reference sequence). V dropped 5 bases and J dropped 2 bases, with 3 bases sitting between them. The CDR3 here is CASSRNTEAFF. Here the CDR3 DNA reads TGTGCCAGCAGCCGTAACACTGAAGCTTTCTTT.

The CDR3 DNA is TGTGCCAGCAGCTCGAACCGGGACAGGGTCACTAATGAGCAGTTCTTC. Protein sequence: CASSSNRDRVTNEQFF. The chain recombines TRBV13 with TRBJ2-1; 9 nucleotides match TRBD1. Germline V gene data show CDR1 as PRHDT and CDR2 as FYEKMQ (reference sequence). V was pared by 4 bases and J by 7 bases, with 11 bases of the junction left unmatched. The CDR3 contains 16 residues.

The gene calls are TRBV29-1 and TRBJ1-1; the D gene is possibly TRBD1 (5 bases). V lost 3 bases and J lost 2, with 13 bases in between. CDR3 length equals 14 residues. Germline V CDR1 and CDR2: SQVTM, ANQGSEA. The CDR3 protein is CSVDRRGFNTEAFF. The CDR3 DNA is TGCAGCGTTGATCGACGGGGGTTCAACACTGAAGCTTTCTTT.

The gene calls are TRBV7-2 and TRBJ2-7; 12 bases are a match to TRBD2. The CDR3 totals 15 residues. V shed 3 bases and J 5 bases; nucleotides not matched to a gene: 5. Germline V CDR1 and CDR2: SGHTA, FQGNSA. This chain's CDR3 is CASSFLAGGVDEQYF. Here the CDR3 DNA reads TGTGCCAGCAGCTTCCTAGCGGGAGGGGTCGACGAGCAGTACTTC.

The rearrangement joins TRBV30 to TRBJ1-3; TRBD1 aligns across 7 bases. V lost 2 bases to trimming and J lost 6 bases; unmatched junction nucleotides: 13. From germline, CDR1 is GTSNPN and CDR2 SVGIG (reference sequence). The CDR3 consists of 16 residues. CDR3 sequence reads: CAWSREGGASPNTIYF. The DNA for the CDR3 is TGTGCCTGGAGTAGAGAAGGGGGCGCGAGCCCAAACACCATATATTTT.

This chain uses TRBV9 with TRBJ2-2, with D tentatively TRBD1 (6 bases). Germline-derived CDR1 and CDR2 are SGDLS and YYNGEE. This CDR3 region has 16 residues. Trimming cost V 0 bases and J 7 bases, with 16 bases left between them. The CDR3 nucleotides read TGTGCCAGCAGCGTAGGGACAGTTGCGGAGCGCGGGGAGCTGTTTTTT. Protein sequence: CASSVGTVAERGELFF.

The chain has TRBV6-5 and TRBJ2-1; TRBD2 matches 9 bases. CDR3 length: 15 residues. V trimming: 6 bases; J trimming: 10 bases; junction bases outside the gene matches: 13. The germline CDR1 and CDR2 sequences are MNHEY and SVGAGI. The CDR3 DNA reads TGTGCCAGCAGGCATCTACTAGCGGGTAACGTAGAGCAGTTCTTC. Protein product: CASRHLLAGNVEQFF.

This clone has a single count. The chain's CDR3 is CASSFAEDNEQFF. Here the CDR3 DNA reads TGTGCCAGCAGTTTTGCGGAGGACAATGAGCAGTTCTTC. The chain has TRBV28 and TRBJ2-1, with D possibly matching TRBD2 (5 bases). V lost 3 bases and J 5 bases, leaving 8 bases between the germline ends. The CDR3 length is 13 residues. From germline, CDR1 is MDHEN and CDR2 SYDVKM.

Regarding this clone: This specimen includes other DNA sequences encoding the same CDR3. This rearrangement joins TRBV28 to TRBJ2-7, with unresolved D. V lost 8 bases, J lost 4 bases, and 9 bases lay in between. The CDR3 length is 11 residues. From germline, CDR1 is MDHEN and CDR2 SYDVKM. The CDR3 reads CASSRAYEQYF. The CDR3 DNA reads TGTGCCAGCTCAAGAGCGTACGAGCAGTACTTC.

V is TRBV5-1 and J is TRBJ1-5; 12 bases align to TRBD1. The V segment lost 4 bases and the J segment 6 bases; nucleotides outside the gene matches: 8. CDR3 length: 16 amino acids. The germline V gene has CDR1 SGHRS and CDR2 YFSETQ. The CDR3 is CASSLGGTGGGQPQHF. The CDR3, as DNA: TGCGCCAGCAGCCTTGGGGGGACAGGGGGCGGTCAGCCCCAGCATTTT.

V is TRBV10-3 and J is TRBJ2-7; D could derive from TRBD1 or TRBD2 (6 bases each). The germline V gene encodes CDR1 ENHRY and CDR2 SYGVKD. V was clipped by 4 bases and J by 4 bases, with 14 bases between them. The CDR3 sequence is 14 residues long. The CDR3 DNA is TGTGCCATCAGTGGAACGGGGGCTGGGTACGAGCAGTACTTC. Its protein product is CAISGTGAGYEQYF.

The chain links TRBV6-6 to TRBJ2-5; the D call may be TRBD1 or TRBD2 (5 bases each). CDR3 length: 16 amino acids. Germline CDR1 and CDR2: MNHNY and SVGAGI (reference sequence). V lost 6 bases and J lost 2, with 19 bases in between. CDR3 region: CASRFVSGTLQETQYF. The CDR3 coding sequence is TGTGCCAGCAGATTCGTTTCAGGGACCCTGCAAGAGACCCAGTACTTC.

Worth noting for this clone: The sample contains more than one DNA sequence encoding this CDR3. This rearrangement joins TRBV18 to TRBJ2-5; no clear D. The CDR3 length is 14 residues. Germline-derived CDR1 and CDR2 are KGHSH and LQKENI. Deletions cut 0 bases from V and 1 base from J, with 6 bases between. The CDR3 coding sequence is TGTGCCAGCTCACCACCAGGTAGCCAAGAGACCCAGTACTTC. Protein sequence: CASSPPGSQETQYF. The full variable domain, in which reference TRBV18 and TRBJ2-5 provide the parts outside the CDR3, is NAGVMQNPRHLVRRRGQEARLRCSPMKGHSHVYWYRQLPEEGLKFMVYLQKENIIDESGMPKERFSAEFPKEGPSILRIQQVVRGDSAAYFCASSPPGSQETQYFGPGTRLLVL.

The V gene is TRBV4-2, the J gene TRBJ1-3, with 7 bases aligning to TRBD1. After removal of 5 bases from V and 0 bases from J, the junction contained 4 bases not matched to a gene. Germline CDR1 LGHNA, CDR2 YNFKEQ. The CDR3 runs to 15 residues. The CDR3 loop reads CASSLTGDSGNTIYF. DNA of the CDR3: TGTGCCAGCAGCTTAACAGGGGACTCTGGAAACACCATATATTTT.

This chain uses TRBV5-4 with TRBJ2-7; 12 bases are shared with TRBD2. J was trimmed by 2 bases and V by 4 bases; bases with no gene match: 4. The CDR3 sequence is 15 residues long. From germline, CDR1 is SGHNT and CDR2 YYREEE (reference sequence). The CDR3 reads CASSPGLAGPYEQYF. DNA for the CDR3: TGTGCCAGCAGCCCCGGACTAGCGGGGCCCTACGAGCAGTACTTC.

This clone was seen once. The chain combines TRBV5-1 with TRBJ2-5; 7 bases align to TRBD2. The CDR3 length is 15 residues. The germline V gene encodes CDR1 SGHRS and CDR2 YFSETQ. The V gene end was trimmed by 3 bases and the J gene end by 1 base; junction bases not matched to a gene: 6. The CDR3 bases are TGCGCCAGCAGCTACCCAGCGGGGATCCAAGAGACCCAGTACTTC. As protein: CASSYPAGIQETQYF.

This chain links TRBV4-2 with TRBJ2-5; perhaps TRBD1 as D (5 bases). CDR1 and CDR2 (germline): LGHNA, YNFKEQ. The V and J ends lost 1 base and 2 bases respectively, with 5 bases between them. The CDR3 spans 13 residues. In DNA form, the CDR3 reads TGTGCCAGCAGCCAAGGACAGCAAGAGACCCAGTACTTC. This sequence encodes CASSQGQQETQYF.